A single sample gave rise to the 7 T cell receptor beta chains below, sequenced in a study of identical twins. TCRdb redid the calling of the 5' RACE reads with MiXCR, one entry per CDR3 protein. The repertoire holds fewer than 800,000 distinct CDR3 sequences, with around 7.4% as singletons. These same records also appear under a second study, on yellow fever vaccine responses in identical twins.

The specimen was PBMCs. All receptors come from a woman younger than 30 in good health.

J is TRBJ2-7 and V is TRBV20-1; 10 bases line up with TRBD2. Germline-derived CDR1 and CDR2 are DFQATT and SNEGSKA (reference sequence). V gave up 3 bases and J gave up 7 bases; unmatched junction bases: 6. The CDR3 runs to 13 residues. CDR3 nucleotides: TGCAGTGCTAGCCTAGCGGGAGCGCGAGAGCAGTACTTC. Its translation is CSASLAGAREQYF.

This clonotype was recorded at least ten times. The genes are TRBV12-3 or TRBV12-4 and TRBJ2-2, with 9 bases identical to TRBD2. This CDR3 region has 16 residues. Trimming cost V 5 bases and J 7 bases; bases outside gene matches: 11. In DNA, the CDR3 is TGTGCCAGCAGTGAGACTAGCGGAGTCGTGGGCGGGGAGCTGTTTTTT. Residues: CASSETSGVVGGELFF.

Many counts were recorded for this clonotype. This rearrangement joins TRBV12-3 or TRBV12-4 to TRBJ1-1; TRBD1 aligns across 8 bases. With 6 bases clipped from V and 12 bases from J, the junction kept 15 bases outside the gene matches. The CDR3 totals 14 residues. CDR3 sequence: CASSPQGAWGTPFF. CDR3 DNA sequence: TGTGCCAGCAGCCCTCAGGGGGCGTGGGGAACTCCTTTCTTT.

The genes are TRBV24-1 and TRBJ2-5; 7 bases match TRBD2. The junction had 6 bases not matched to a gene; V was cut back by 4 bases and J by 5 bases. There are 14 residues in the CDR3. In germline, CDR1 is KGHDR, CDR2 SFDVKD. The CDR3 spells CATSEAGAGETQYF. CDR3 nucleotides: TGTGCCACCAGTGAGGCGGGAGCGGGGGAGACCCAGTACTTC.

CDR3 coding DNA: TGTGCCAGCGTGACAGGGGGCGCTGGCTATGGCTACACCTTC. As protein: CASVTGGAGYGYTF. The chain links TRBV28 to TRBJ1-2, with 10 nucleotides matching TRBD1. CDR3 length: 14 residues. CDR1 is MDHEN, CDR2 SYDVKM, per germline. The junction had 7 bases not matched to a gene; V was cut back by 8 bases and J by 4 bases.

The sample holds a few counts of this clonotype. The chain uses TRBV6-2 or TRBV6-3 and TRBJ2-5; D not resolved. CDR1 is MNHEY and CDR2 is SVGEGT in the germline V gene. The germline V and J ends were trimmed by 2 bases and 3 bases, with 13 bases remaining between them. The CDR3 has 15 amino acids. The CDR3 nucleotides are TGTGCCAGCAGTTACGGGTGGGCCCGGAAAGAGACCCAGTACTTC. Its translation is CASSYGWARKETQYF.

This clonotype was seen many times. CDR3 region: CASSQVTEKLFF. The CDR3 bases are TGTGCCAGCAGCCAGGTGACTGAAAAACTGTTTTTT. The chain links TRBV3-1 to TRBJ1-4; D not certain. V was trimmed by 3 bases and J by 7 bases, leaving 6 bases between them. Germline V gene sequence: CDR1 LGHDT, CDR2 YNNKEL (reference sequence). There are 12 residues in the CDR3. Complete variable domain (other parts from reference TRBV3-1 and TRBJ1-4): DTAVSQTPKYLVTQMGNDKSIKCEQNLGHDTMYWYKQDSKKFLKIMFSYNNKELIINETVPNRFSPKSPDKAHLNLHINSLELGDSAVYFCASSQVTEKLFFGSGTQLSVL.